The next 3 T cell receptor beta chains were all read from a single sample in a study of T cell responses to AZD1222 COVID-19 vaccine. This table comes from immunoSEQ multiplex PCR, and its TCRdb copy is limited to in-frame clones, with some not included. The table records 85,000 to 110,000 clones, 91% of them present only once. This specimen consisted of peripheral blood, obtained on day 0 of AZD1222 vaccination. These TCRs come from an adult in good health.

The CDR3 protein is CASTPAGTGGGNQPQHF. The CDR3 nucleotides read TGTGCCAGCACTCCGGCCGGGACAGGAGGCGGCAATCAGCCCCAGCATTTT. The J gene is TRBJ1-5, the V gene TRBV28; TRBD1 matches at 8 bases. Germline V gives CDR1 MDHEN, CDR2 SYDVKM. There are 17 residues in the CDR3. Trimming removed 7 bases from V and 2 bases from J; junction bases left unmatched: 13.

The V and J genes are TRBV29-1 and TRBJ1-1, with D maybe TRBD1 (5 bases). CDR1 and CDR2 from the germline V gene are SQVTM and ANQGSEA. The CDR3 totals 16 residues. V lost 0 bases to trimming and J lost 9 bases, with 23 bases between them. The CDR3 nucleotides read TGCAGCGTTGAAGATAACGGGGGGATGGTGGCAGGGAAAGCTTTCTTT. This encodes CSVEDNGGMVAGKAFF.

The rearrangement uses TRBV28 and TRBJ1-2; D call uncertain. This CDR3 spans 13 amino acids. Germline CDR1 and CDR2: MDHEN and SYDVKM. Trimming pared 3 bases from V and 4 bases from J, leaving 9 bases between. The CDR3 here is CASSFGTLYGYTF. The CDR3 DNA sequence: TGTGCCAGCAGTTTTGGCACCCTCTATGGCTACACCTTC.